Listed below are T cell receptor beta chains from one sample, sequenced in a study of CD8 T cells in ankylosing spondylitis. TCRdb called the 5' RACE reads again in MiXCR, with one record for every CDR3 protein. The table records approximately 540,000 distinct CDR3 sequences, approximately 11% of them present only once. Sequencing was done on a sample of blood, either unsorted or a sorted T cell fraction (not recorded which). The receptors shown here come from a male donor with ankylosing spondylitis. The CDR3 runs from the conserved cysteine through the conserved F or W. Fields, in order: J gene, V gene, D gene, clone size, CDR3 protein, CDR3 DNA. The D gene is left open where the match is weak. Clone size, where shown, is once, few, many, or a class for clones that have expanded.

>TRBJ2-5|TRBV5-1|NA|NA
CASSLKGAEETQYF
TGCGCCAGCAGCTTGAAAGGGGCTGAAGAGACCCAGTACTTC
>TRBJ2-1|TRBV20-1|NA|many
CSARDPRAGDWDEQFF
TGCAGTGCTAGAGATCCCCGGGCAGGGGATTGGGATGAGCAGTTCTTC
>TRBJ2-2|TRBV20-1|NA|many
CSAPNRDLNTGELFF
TGCAGTGCTCCTAACCGGGACCTTAACACCGGGGAGCTGTTTTTT
>TRBJ2-1|TRBV29-1|TRBD2|many
CSVEVGAGGPSYEQFF
TGCAGCGTTGAAGTGGGAGCGGGAGGGCCCTCCTATGAGCAGTTCTTC
>TRBJ2-5|TRBV7-9|NA|few
CASTRTVGGETQYF
TGTGCCAGCACCCGGACAGTTGGAGGGGAGACCCAGTACTTC
>TRBJ2-7|TRBV7-9|NA|many
CASSLIVGRVNEQYF
TGTGCCAGCAGCTTAATCGTGGGCAGGGTTAACGAGCAGTACTTC
>TRBJ2-1|TRBV7-6|NA|few
CASSTSYGTTYNEQFF
TGTGCCAGCAGCACAAGCTACGGGACAACCTACAATGAGCAGTTCTTC
>TRBJ2-1|TRBV11-2|TRBD2|few
CASSTRLASYNEQFF
TGTGCCAGCAGCACCCGACTAGCCTCCTACAATGAGCAGTTCTTC
>TRBJ1-1|TRBV7-2|NA|NA
CASSLSPGYTEAFF
TGTGCCAGCAGCTTAAGCCCAGGATACACTGAAGCTTTCTTT
>TRBJ2-1|TRBV27|NA|NA
CASSWDQKYNEQFF
TGTGCCAGCAGTTGGGACCAGAAATACAATGAGCAGTTCTTC
>TRBJ2-1|TRBV20-1|NA|NA
CSAPRSSLYNEQFF
TGCAGTGCTCCGAGGTCTAGCCTGTACAATGAGCAGTTCTTC
>TRBJ1-1|TRBV7-9|NA|few
CASSQGHMNTEAFF
TGTGCCAGCAGCCAGGGACACATGAACACTGAAGCTTTCTTT
>TRBJ1-4|TRBV20-1|NA|NA
CSAPTNENLFF
TGCAGTGCTCCAACTAATGAAAATCTGTTTTTT
>TRBJ1-4|TRBV5-1|NA|NA
CASSLFRGGKEKLFF
TGCGCCAGCAGCCTTTTTAGGGGGGGCAAGGAGAAACTGTTTTTT
>TRBJ1-1|TRBV3-1|NA|NA
CASSHAGTEAFF
TGTGCCAGCAGCCACGCGGGCACTGAAGCTTTCTTT
>TRBJ1-1|TRBV7-9|NA|few
CASSILGRQMNTEAFF
TGTGCCAGCAGCATCTTAGGGAGACAGATGAACACTGAAGCTTTCTTT
>TRBJ2-1|TRBV4-1|NA|NA
CASSQLDAEQFF
TGCGCCAGCAGCCAACTGGACGCTGAGCAGTTCTTC
>TRBJ1-5|TRBV4-1|NA|many
CASSQTRDSRGQPQHF
TGCGCCAGCAGCCAAACTAGGGATTCGAGGGGTCAGCCCCAGCATTTT
>TRBJ2-3|TRBV7-9|NA|few
CASSQPLGSSTDTQYF
TGTGCCAGCAGTCAACCCCTGGGGTCTAGCACAGATACGCAGTATTTT
>TRBJ2-3|TRBV29-1|NA|few
CSVEISTDTQYF
TGCAGCGTAGAGATAAGCACAGATACGCAGTATTTT
>TRBJ2-7|TRBV6-4|TRBD2|few
CASSTLAGPYEQYF
TGTGCCAGCAGCACTCTAGCGGGTCCCTACGAGCAGTACTTC
>TRBJ2-1|TRBV24-1|TRBD2|NA
CATSDKLAGIGVEQFF
TGTGCCACCAGTGACAAACTAGCGGGCATTGGGGTCGAGCAGTTCTTC
>TRBJ1-6|TRBV2|TRBD1|many
CASGSQGARGSPLHF
TGTGCCAGCGGATCACAGGGGGCGAGGGGGTCACCCCTCCACTTT
>TRBJ1-3|TRBV20-1|NA|few
CSARTDPVAGNTIYF
TGCAGTGCTAGAACCGACCCGGTCGCTGGAAACACCATATATTTT
>TRBJ2-5|TRBV10-3|TRBD2|once
CSISEGTRGLETQYF
TGTTCCATCAGTGAGGGGACTAGAGGACTCGAGACCCAGTACTTC
>TRBJ2-5|TRBV25-1|TRBD2|many
CASTGLAVQETQYF
TGTGCCAGCACCGGACTAGCGGTACAAGAGACCCAGTACTTC
>TRBJ2-7|TRBV7-2|NA|NA
CASSLTPQQAYEQYF
TGTGCCAGCAGCTTGACTCCCCAGCAGGCTTACGAGCAGTACTTC
>TRBJ1-5|TRBV15|NA|NA
CATSSGPERSQHF
TGTGCCACCAGCTCGGGGCCAGAGCGATCCCAGCATTTT
>TRBJ2-1|TRBV24-1|TRBD1|many
CATSDPTGDNEQFF
TGTGCCACCAGTGACCCGACAGGGGACAATGAGCAGTTCTTC
>TRBJ1-2|TRBV30|NA|NA
CAWRGGNNYGYTF
TGTGCCTGGAGGGGGGGCAATAACTATGGCTACACCTTC
>TRBJ2-2|TRBV20-1|NA|few
CSARALQYGELFF
TGCAGTGCTAGAGCACTCCAATACGGGGAGCTGTTTTTT
>TRBJ2-5|TRBV15|NA|NA
CATSRDSLAGSEETQYF
TGTGCCACCAGCAGAGATTCATTGGCAGGGTCGGAGGAGACCCAGTACTTC
>TRBJ2-1|TRBV10-2|TRBD2|few
CASSESTLSGKSSYNEQFF
TGCGCCAGCAGTGAGTCGACCCTTAGCGGGAAAAGCTCCTACAATGAGCAGTTCTTC
>TRBJ2-5|TRBV6-2/TRBV6-3|NA|few
CASSYSGTIGTQYF
TGTGCCAGCAGTTACTCGGGGACGATCGGGACCCAGTACTTC
>TRBJ2-3|TRBV7-2|TRBD2|NA
CASSPKAGSGGTQYF
TGTGCCAGCAGCCCGAAGGCGGGCTCGGGGGGTACGCAGTATTTT
>TRBJ2-1|TRBV6-1|NA|NA
CASSPRGGKISDEQFF
TGTGCCAGCAGTCCCCGCGGAGGGAAAATTTCGGATGAGCAGTTCTTC
>TRBJ1-5|TRBV7-8|NA|NA
CASSLRQVDSNQPQHF
TGTGCCAGCAGCTTAAGGCAGGTTGATAGCAATCAGCCCCAGCATTTT
>TRBJ2-6|TRBV11-2|NA|few
CASSPGSSGANVLTF
TGTGCCAGCAGCCCAGGGTCCTCTGGGGCCAACGTCCTGACTTTC
>TRBJ2-3|TRBV5-1|NA|few
CASSLEPGRGSTDTQYF
TGCGCCAGCAGCTTGGAGCCAGGGCGGGGAAGCACAGATACGCAGTATTTT
>TRBJ2-1|TRBV10-3|TRBD2|many
CAISESRGTSGRVNEQFF
TGTGCCATCAGTGAGTCGAGGGGCACTAGCGGGAGAGTCAATGAGCAGTTCTTC
>TRBJ2-3|TRBV6-1|TRBD2|NA
CASSEAYSAGVGTDTQYF
TGTGCCAGCAGTGAAGCGTATAGCGCGGGAGTGGGGACAGATACGCAGTATTTT
>TRBJ2-2|TRBV12-3/TRBV12-4|NA|NA
CASSFLGEAVTGELFF
TGTGCCAGCAGTTTTCTCGGGGAGGCGGTTACCGGGGAGCTGTTTTTT
>TRBJ2-1|TRBV2|NA|many
CASSPGGGGLYNEQFF
TGTGCCAGCAGCCCGGGGGGAGGGGGGTTGTACAATGAGCAGTTCTTC
>TRBJ2-4|TRBV20-1|NA|many
CSARDRQILAKNIQYF
TGCAGTGCTAGAGACCGACAGATTCTAGCCAAAAACATTCAGTACTTC
>TRBJ2-5|TRBV2|NA|few
CASSEAQETQYF
TGTGCCAGCAGTGAAGCGCAAGAGACCCAGTACTTC
>TRBJ2-3|TRBV18|NA|NA
CASSLLASADTQYF
TGTGCCAGCTCACTCCTCGCTAGTGCAGATACGCAGTATTTT
>TRBJ2-5|TRBV28|NA|NA
CATQAGTQYF
TGTGCCACTCAGGCGGGGACCCAGTACTTC
>TRBJ2-2|TRBV10-2|TRBD1|few
CASTMGTGEAGELFF
TGCGCCAGCACCATGGGGACAGGGGAGGCCGGGGAGCTGTTTTTT
>TRBJ2-2|TRBV7-2|NA|few
CASSLASTPRQLTGELFF
TGTGCCAGCAGCTTAGCTTCCACTCCTAGACAACTTACCGGGGAGCTGTTTTTT
>TRBJ1-1|TRBV7-9|NA|NA
CASSQMGGDTEAFF
TGTGCCAGCAGCCAAATGGGAGGGGACACTGAAGCTTTCTTT
>TRBJ1-1|TRBV20-1|NA|few
CSARDLRGLNTEAFF
TGCAGTGCTAGAGACCTAAGAGGCCTAAACACTGAAGCTTTCTTT
>TRBJ2-1|TRBV7-2|TRBD2|NA
CASSTQLAGVGNEQFF
TGTGCCAGCAGCACTCAACTAGCGGGAGTAGGTAATGAGCAGTTCTTC
>TRBJ2-2|TRBV6-2/TRBV6-3|NA|few
CASTKLGTANTGELFF
TGTGCCAGCACCAAACTTGGGACGGCGAACACCGGGGAGCTGTTTTTT
>TRBJ2-1|TRBV5-1|NA|few
CASSLSHRQGGNEQFF
TGCGCCAGCAGCTTGTCCCACAGACAGGGAGGGAATGAGCAGTTCTTC
>TRBJ1-1|TRBV5-1|TRBD1|many
CASSSRTGTEAFF
TGCGCCAGCAGCTCTCGGACAGGGACTGAAGCTTTCTTT
>TRBJ2-1|TRBV27|NA|few
CASSYSGNEQFF
TGTGCCAGCAGTTATAGCGGAAATGAGCAGTTCTTC
>TRBJ2-7|TRBV5-6|NA|NA
CASSLAQTVDYEQYF
TGTGCCAGCAGCTTGGCTCAGACAGTCGATTACGAGCAGTACTTC
>TRBJ2-2|TRBV9|NA|NA
CASSVGSGSGELFF
TGTGCCAGCAGCGTAGGTTCCGGTTCCGGGGAGCTGTTTTTT
>TRBJ2-2|TRBV2|NA|many
CASSNSGATGELFF
TGTGCCAGCAGTAACTCGGGAGCCACCGGGGAGCTGTTTTTT